These 2 T cell receptor beta chains came from one sample sequenced in a study of CD8 T cells in ankylosing spondylitis. TCRdb reprocessed the 5' RACE reads via MiXCR and lists one record per CDR3 protein. Of 150,000 to 200,000 distinct CDR3 sequences in the sample, roughly 13% were seen once. Sequencing was carried out using blood, either unsorted or a sorted T cell fraction (not recorded which). These receptor sequences come from a female donor with ankylosing spondylitis or in good health (not recorded which).

The chain has TRBV4-1 and TRBJ2-3; 14 nucleotides line up with TRBD2. The CDR3 has 20 amino acids. V trimming: 0 bases; J trimming: 6 bases; junction bases outside the gene matches: 14. CDR1 and CDR2 from the germline V gene are MGHRA and YSYEKL. CDR3 residues: CASSQDSGGLAGEGGDTQYF. CDR3 in DNA: TGCGCCAGCAGCCAAGATTCGGGGGGACTAGCGGGAGAAGGGGGCGATACGCAGTATTTT.

This clonotype was detected many times. The V call is TRBV7-8, the J call TRBJ1-5; the D is unclear. Germline assignment: CDR1 SGHVS and CDR2 FQNEAQ. V lost 5 bases and J 5 bases, leaving 22 bases between the germline ends. CDR3 length equals 17 residues. The chain's CDR3 is CASSPTRQEFDHQPQHF. In DNA, the CDR3 is TGTGCCAGCAGCCCGACCAGACAAGAATTTGACCATCAGCCCCAGCATTTT.